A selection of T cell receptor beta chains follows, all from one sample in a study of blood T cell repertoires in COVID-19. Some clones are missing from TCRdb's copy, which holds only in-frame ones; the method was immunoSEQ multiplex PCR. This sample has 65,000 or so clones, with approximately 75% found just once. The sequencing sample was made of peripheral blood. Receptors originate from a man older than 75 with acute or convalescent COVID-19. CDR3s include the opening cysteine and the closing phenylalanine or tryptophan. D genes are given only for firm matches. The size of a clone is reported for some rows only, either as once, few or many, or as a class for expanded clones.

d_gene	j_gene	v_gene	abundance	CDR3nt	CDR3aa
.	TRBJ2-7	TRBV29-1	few	TGCAGCGTTGAGGCCCAGACCTACGAGCAGTACTTC	CSVEAQTYEQYF
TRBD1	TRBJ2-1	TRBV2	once	TGTGCCAGCACCCAGACAGGGTCGAGCGATGAGCAGTTCTTC	CASTQTGSSDEQFF
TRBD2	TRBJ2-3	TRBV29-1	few	TGCAGCGTACTCGGACTAGCGGGGAGCACAGATACGCAGTATTTT	CSVLGLAGSTDTQYF
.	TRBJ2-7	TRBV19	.	TGTGCCAGTAGTCTTACGCCCCAGAACTCCTACGAGCAGTACTTC	CASSLTPQNSYEQYF
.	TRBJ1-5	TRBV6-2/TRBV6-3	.	TGTGCCAGCAGTTCCCAGGGAGGATATAGCAATCAGCCCCAGCATTTT	CASSSQGGYSNQPQHF
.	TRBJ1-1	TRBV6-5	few	TGTGCCAGCAGTCCCGGGACACTGAACACTGAAGCTTTCTTT	CASSPGTLNTEAFF
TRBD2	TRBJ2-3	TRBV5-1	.	TGCGCCAGCAGCGGCGGGGGGGCCGCAGATACGCAGTATTTT	CASSGGGAADTQYF
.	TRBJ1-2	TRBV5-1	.	TGCGCCAGCACACCCTATGACTACACCTTC	CASTPYDYTF
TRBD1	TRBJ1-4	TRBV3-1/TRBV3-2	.	TGTGCCAGCAGCAAAGGGGACAGGGGCTATACTAATGAAAAACTGTTTTTT	CASSKGDRGYTNEKLFF
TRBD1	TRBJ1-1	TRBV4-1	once	TGCGCCAGCAGCCAAAGGACAGGGGACTTTAACACTGAAGCTTTCTTT	CASSQRTGDFNTEAFF
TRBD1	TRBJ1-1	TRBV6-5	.	TGTGCCAGCTCAAAAGGGACAGACACTGAAGCTTTCTTT	CASSKGTDTEAFF
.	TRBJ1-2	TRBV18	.	TGTGCCAGCTCGCAAACAGAACTTCACTATGGCTACACCTTC	CASSQTELHYGYTF
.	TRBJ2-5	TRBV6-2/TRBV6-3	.	TGTGCCAGCAGTTACTCGATCTCAGCGGCCCAAGAGACCCAGTACTTC	CASSYSISAAQETQYF
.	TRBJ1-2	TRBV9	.	TGTGCCAGCAGCCCAGAGGTTTTGGGCAGGGGTACCTATGGCTACACCTTC	CASSPEVLGRGTYGYTF
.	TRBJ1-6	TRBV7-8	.	TGTGCCAGCAGCCTCTTGACACGGTTGGATTCACCCCTCCACTTT	CASSLLTRLDSPLHF
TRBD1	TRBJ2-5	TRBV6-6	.	TGTGCCAGCAATCCGGGACAGGCCCAAGAGACCCAGTACTTC	CASNPGQAQETQYF
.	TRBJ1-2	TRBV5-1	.	TGCGCCAGCAGCCCGAGGGGAGCCGAGACAGGATTAGATGGCTACACCTTC	CASSPRGAETGLDGYTF
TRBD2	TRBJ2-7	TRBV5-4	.	TGTGCCAGCAGCTCCCGGACTAGCGGGACCTACGAGCAGTACTTC	CASSSRTSGTYEQYF
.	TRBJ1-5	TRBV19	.	TGTGCCAGTAGTACAGGGAAGGCTCAGCCCCAGCATTTT	CASSTGKAQPQHF
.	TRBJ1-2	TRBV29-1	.	TGCAGCGTCGCCACAGGGTCTGATGGCTACACCTTC	CSVATGSDGYTF
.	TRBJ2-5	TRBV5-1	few	TGCGCCAGCAGCTTCCTGGACGGGGTCGGGACCCAGTACTTC	CASSFLDGVGTQYF
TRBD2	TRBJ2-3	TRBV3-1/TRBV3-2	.	TGTGCCAGCAGCTTGACTAGCGGGACTTACACAGATACGCAGTATTTT	CASSLTSGTYTDTQYF
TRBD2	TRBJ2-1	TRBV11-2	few	TGTGCCAGCAGTCGGGCGGGGGGGCAATATGAGCAGTTCTTC	CASSRAGGQYEQFF
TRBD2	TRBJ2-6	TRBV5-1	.	TGCGCCAGCAGCTTGGGACTAGCGGGGGGCCCGGCCAACGTCCTGACTTTC	CASSLGLAGGPANVLTF
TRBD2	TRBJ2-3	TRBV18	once	TGTGCCAGCTCACCACCGGGACTAGCGGGGGGCGCTAGCACAGATACGCAGTATTTT	CASSPPGLAGGASTDTQYF
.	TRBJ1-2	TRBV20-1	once	TGCAGTGCTAGCCTGACAGAAACAGGTACCTTC	CSASLTETGTF
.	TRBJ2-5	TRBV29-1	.	TGCAGCGTTGCTTTGGGGGCTGGGGAGACCCAGTACTTC	CSVALGAGETQYF
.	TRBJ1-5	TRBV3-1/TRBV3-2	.	TGTGCCAGCAGCCAAGGCAAGGGGCGCTTAGGGTCCCAGCCCCAGCATTTT	CASSQGKGRLGSQPQHF
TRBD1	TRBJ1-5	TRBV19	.	TGTGCCAGTACGAGATCGCCGGGACAGCAATATCAGCCCCAGCATTTT	CASTRSPGQQYQPQHF
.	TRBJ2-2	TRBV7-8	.	TGTGCCAGCAGCTTTGCTACCGAGCTGTTTTTT	CASSFATELFF
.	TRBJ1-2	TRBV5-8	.	TGTGCCAGCAGCTTGGCCTACAGAGATGGCTACACCTTC	CASSLAYRDGYTF
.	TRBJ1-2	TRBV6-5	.	TGTGCCAGCAGACGGACAGAATCGGCTAACTATGGCTACACCTTC	CASRRTESANYGYTF
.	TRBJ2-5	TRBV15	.	TGTGCCACCAGCAGAGTAGGGGCGCCCTACCCCGGGGAGACCCAGTACTTC	CATSRVGAPYPGETQYF